The 3 T cell receptor beta chains presented below share a single source sample, sequenced in a study of T cell changes during pregnancy in multiple sclerosis. Produced via immunoSEQ multiplex PCR; TCRdb's table is partial and in-frame only. The sample shows tens of thousands of clones, 92% of them seen only once. The source material was CD4+ T cells from peripheral blood mononuclear cells, sampled in the second trimester of pregnancy. The source of these receptors is a female donor with multiple sclerosis, enrolled in a pregnancy study.

This clone appeared once. The chain combines TRBV28 with TRBJ2-1; 9 bases are shared with TRBD1. The germline V gene encodes CDR1 MDHEN and CDR2 SYDVKM. The CDR3 spans 11 residues. With V trimmed by 2 bases and J by 15 bases, 2 bases remained unmatched. Written as DNA, the CDR3 is TGTGCCAGCAGTTTAGGGACAGGGTGGTTCTTC. Encoded protein: CASSLGTGWFF. Based on the CDR3 plus reference TRBV28 and TRBJ2-1, the full variable domain is DVKVTQSSRYLVKRTGEKVFLECVQDMDHENMFWYRQDPGLGLRLIYFSYDVKMKEKGDIPEGYSVSREKKERFSLILESASTNQTSMYLCASSLGTGWFFGPGTRLTVL.

V gene TRBV10-3 combines with J gene TRBJ1-4; 7 nucleotides align to TRBD1. CDR3 length: 16 residues. Per the germline V gene, CDR1 is ENHRY and CDR2 is SYGVKD. The trim removed 0 bases at V and 3 bases at J, leaving 4 bases unmatched. This chain's CDR3 is CAISESGTASNEKLFF. CDR3 nucleotides: TGTGCCATCAGTGAGTCTGGGACAGCATCTAATGAAAAACTGTTTTTT.

The chain links TRBV10-2 to TRBJ2-7; 10 bases agree with TRBD1. Per the germline V gene, CDR1 is WSHSY and CDR2 is SAAADI. V dropped 4 bases and J dropped 4; count of bases not matched to a gene: 4. The CDR3 contains 14 residues. CDR3: CASSAGDRGYEQYF. DNA of the CDR3: TGCGCCAGCAGTGCTGGGGACAGGGGTTACGAGCAGTACTTC.